This T cell receptor (beta chain) originates from a study of early T cells in non-severe SARS-CoV-2 infection. In the case of this clonotype: The junction departs from the called germline gene at one end, perhaps through a read error.

The protocol attached unique molecular identifiers to individual cDNA molecules. MiXCR, run by TCRdb on the 5' RACE reads, gives a single entry per CDR3 protein. The table shows about 25,000 distinct CDR3 sequences, with around 5.4% occurring only once. The germline V gene encodes CDR1 SGHVS and CDR2 FNYEAQ. This CDR3 region has 13 residues. Sample: whole blood. This clonotype was sampled from an adult who was a healthcare worker with PCR-confirmed SARS-CoV-2 infection or an uninfected control (not recorded which). The rearrangement uses TRBV7-6 and TRBJ2-5; a weak D match, TRBD2 (6 bases). CDR3 coding DNA: TGTGCCAGCAGCCCCAAGGAGGGAGAGACCCTGTACTTC. As protein: CASSPKEGETLYF.